Below are 26 T cell receptor beta chains sequenced from a single sample in a study of blood T cell repertoires in COVID-19. TCRdb's table, derived via immunoSEQ multiplex PCR, lists solely in-frame clones and lacks some. The sample contains 75,000 or so clones, approximately 88% of which appear only once. Sequenced material: peripheral blood. Receptor source: a man aged 65 to 85 with acute or convalescent COVID-19.

The chain uses TRBV18 and TRBJ2-7; 7 nucleotides align to TRBD2. Losses at the gene ends were 10 bases for V and 7 bases for J; bases not matched to a gene: 13. Germline CDR1 is KGHSH and CDR2 is LQKENI. This CDR3 contains 13 residues. This chain's CDR3 is CATAPRAGGEQYF. DNA for the CDR3: TGTGCCACCGCACCGAGGGCCGGGGGGGAGCAGTACTTC.

The chain links TRBV6-6 to TRBJ2-2; the match to TRBD1 covers 9 bases. The CDR3 contains 16 residues. V gave up 5 bases and J gave up 4 bases; unmatched junction bases: 8. Germline CDR1 MNHNY, CDR2 SVGAGI (reference sequence). The CDR3 reads CASSNQGQGLTGELFF. The CDR3 region has the DNA TGTGCCAGCAGTAATCAGGGACAGGGTCTCACCGGGGAGCTGTTTTTT.

This rearrangement joins TRBV11-2 to TRBJ2-7; 7 positions match TRBD2. The CDR3 loop spans 16 amino acids. Germline assignment: CDR1 SGHAT and CDR2 FQNNGV. V dropped 5 bases and J dropped 0; count of bases not matched to a gene: 10. CDR3 in DNA: TGTGCCAGCAGCCTAACGTGGGGGACTACCTCCTACGAGCAGTACTTC. Amino acid sequence: CASSLTWGTTSYEQYF.

The chain is built from TRBV7-2 and TRBJ2-1; the D is unclear. The CDR3 spans 15 residues. Germline V gene data show CDR1 as SGHTA and CDR2 as FQGNSA. V lost 7 bases, J lost 3 bases, and 16 bases lay in between. The CDR3 bases are TGTGCCAGCACCCCTGTCGGCGGAGACTACAATGAGCAGTTCTTC. Translated, it gives CASTPVGGDYNEQFF.

The V and J genes are TRBV13 and TRBJ1-2; 9 bases line up with TRBD1. The CDR3 covers 15 residues. Germline CDR1 reads PRHDT; CDR2 reads FYEKMQ (reference sequence). Unmatched junction bases numbered 7, after V lost 5 bases and J lost 3 bases. The CDR3 DNA reads as TGTGCCAGCAGCCCACCGGACAGGGGCCACTATGGCTACACCTTC. It encodes CASSPPDRGHYGYTF.

The rearrangement uses TRBV30 and TRBJ1-6; 8 bases are a match to TRBD1. The trim removed 8 bases at V and 6 bases at J, leaving 6 bases unmatched. Germline CDR1 and CDR2: GTSNPN and SVGIG (reference sequence). The CDR3 is 13 residues long. Written as DNA, the CDR3 is TGTGCCATTGGACAGGGACCTAATTCACCCCTCCACTTT. This translates into CAIGQGPNSPLHF.

The V call is TRBV11-2, the J call TRBJ2-7, with 8 bases fitting TRBD1. Trimming took 3 bases from V and 2 from J; bases not matched to a gene: 6. Germline V gene lookup returns CDR1 SGHAT and CDR2 FQNNGV. This CDR3 spans 15 amino acids. The CDR3 sequence: CASSFYRGTAYEQYF. In nucleotides, the CDR3 is TGTGCCAGCAGCTTCTACAGGGGGACGGCCTACGAGCAGTACTTC.

V gene TRBV5-4 combines with J gene TRBJ2-1; 11 positions match TRBD2. This CDR3 contains 18 residues. Germline CDR1 is SGHNT and CDR2 is YYREEE (reference sequence). The V and J ends lost 4 bases and 9 bases, in that order; junction bases with no gene match: 18. The CDR3 DNA is TGTGCCAGCAGCCCAAGAAAGATAGCGGGGGGGCCGGTCCCTGAGCAGTTCTTC. Amino acids: CASSPRKIAGGPVPEQFF.

This clone was counted once. The chain combines TRBV4-2 with TRBJ2-1; the D gene is possibly TRBD2 (7 bases). The V gene lost 5 bases and the J gene lost 9 bases, with 20 bases spanning the gap. The germline V gene encodes CDR1 LGHNA and CDR2 YNFKEQ. The CDR3 sequence is 15 residues long. The CDR3 bases are TGTGCCAGCAGCAGAGGGGGACTATTGATAGGTGAGCAGTTCTTC. It is translated as CASSRGGLLIGEQFF.

DNA of the CDR3: TGTGCCAGCCACCCAGGGACATATAATTCACCCCTCCACTTT. This codes for CASHPGTYNSPLHF. The chain is built from TRBV6-5 and TRBJ1-6, with D perhaps TRBD1 (6 bases). V was pared by 8 bases and J by 4 bases, with 12 bases between. This CDR3 spans 14 amino acids. In germline, CDR1 is MNHEY, CDR2 SVGAGI.

This CDR3 reads CASSLGAGAFNEQYF. Written as DNA, the CDR3 is TGCGCCAGCAGCTTGGGGGCGGGCGCGTTCAACGAGCAGTACTTC. V usage is TRBV5-1 and J usage is TRBJ2-7, with a possible D match to TRBD2 (5 bases). Trimming left V 0 bases short and J 5 bases short, with 15 bases between. Germline V gene sequence: CDR1 SGHRS, CDR2 YFSETQ. The CDR3 spans 15 residues. The variable domain in full, completed from reference TRBV5-1 and TRBJ2-7, reads KAGVTQTPRYLIKTRGQQVTLSCSPISGHRSVSWYQQTPGQGLQFLFEYFSETQRNKGNFPGRFSGRQFSNSRSEMNVSTLELGDSALYLCASSLGAGAFNEQYFGPGTRLTVT.

The gene calls are TRBV5-4 and TRBJ1-4; 8 nucleotides align to TRBD1. The germline V gene encodes CDR1 SGHNT and CDR2 YYREEE (reference sequence). The CDR3 consists of 14 residues. Losses at the gene ends were 4 bases for V and 5 bases for J; bases not matched to a gene: 4. CDR3 in amino acids: CASSPGQANEKLFF. The DNA of the CDR3 is TGTGCCAGCAGCCCGGGACAGGCAAATGAAAAACTGTTTTTT. Variable domain in full (rest from reference TRBV5-4 and TRBJ1-4): ETGVTQSPTHLIKTRGQQVTLRCSSQSGHNTVSWYQQALGQGPQFIFQYYREEENGRGNFPPRFSGLQFPNYSSELNVNALELDDSALYLCASSPGQANEKLFFGSGTQLSVL.

This clone has a handful of counts. The gene calls are TRBV9 and TRBJ1-4; the match to TRBD1 covers 10 bases. CDR1 is SGDLS, CDR2 YYNGEE, per germline. The trim removed 4 bases at V and 8 bases at J, leaving 11 bases unmatched. This CDR3 has 16 amino acids. The CDR3 loop is CASSSNNRDRGEKLFF. The CDR3 DNA reads TGTGCCAGCAGCTCTAATAACCGGGACAGGGGCGAAAAACTGTTTTTT. The whole variable domain, filled in from reference TRBV9 and TRBJ1-4, reads DSGVTQTPKHLITATGQRVTLRCSPRSGDLSVYWYQQSLDQGLQFLIQYYNGEERAKGNILERFSAQQFPDLHSELNLSSLELGDSALYFCASSSNNRDRGEKLFFGSGTQLSVL.

V gene TRBV24-1 combines with J gene TRBJ1-1; D gene uncertain. This CDR3 has 12 amino acids. Germline assignment: CDR1 KGHDR and CDR2 SFDVKD. With 4 bases removed from V and 7 bases from J, the gap between germline ends came to 9 bases. The CDR3 spells CATSENTGEAFF. Here the CDR3 DNA reads TGTGCCACCAGTGAGAACACGGGTGAAGCTTTCTTT.

V and J are TRBV29-1 and TRBJ1-4; TRBD1 is a possible D gene (5 bases). This CDR3 has 13 residues. Trimming shortened V by 6 bases and J by 5 bases, and 13 bases separated the two germline ends. CDR1 SQVTM and CDR2 ANQGSEA come from the germline V gene. This CDR3 reads CSVGASPNEKLFF. CDR3 sequence (DNA): TGCAGCGTAGGGGCGTCACCAAATGAAAAACTGTTTTTT.

The gene calls are TRBV5-1 and TRBJ1-2, with 10 bases identical to TRBD1. Per the germline V gene, CDR1 is SGHRS and CDR2 is YFSETQ. This CDR3 region has 14 residues. J gave up 4 bases and V 4 bases, and 4 bases lay outside the gene matches. CDR3 nucleotide sequence: TGCGCCAGCAGCCGGGGACAGGGGACCTATGGCTACACCTTC. Translating gives CASSRGQGTYGYTF. Full variable domain (outside the CDR3, taken from reference TRBV5-1 and TRBJ1-2): KAGVTQTPRYLIKTRGQQVTLSCSPISGHRSVSWYQQTPGQGLQFLFEYFSETQRNKGNFPGRFSGRQFSNSRSEMNVSTLELGDSALYLCASSRGQGTYGYTFGSGTRLTVV.

The CDR3 bases are TGTGCCAGCAGCTTAGGTGGGCAGGGGTCCCCAAGAAGAACTGAAGCTTTCTTT. Its translation is CASSLGGQGSPRRTEAFF. J is TRBJ1-1 and V is TRBV7-9, with D possibly being TRBD1 (6 bases). V lost 1 base to trimming and J lost 5 bases, with 23 bases between them. This CDR3 spans 18 amino acids. Germline V gene sequence: CDR1 SEHNR, CDR2 FQNEAQ (reference sequence).

As to this clone: Other DNA sequences in the sample encode the same CDR3. The rearrangement joins TRBV27 to TRBJ1-1, with a tentative D call TRBD1 (6 bases). Germline CDR1 MNHEY, CDR2 SMNVEV (reference sequence). The germline V and J ends were trimmed by 6 bases and 1 base, with 15 bases remaining between them. This CDR3 has 15 residues. CDR3 in amino acids: CASSPSGGRNTEAFF. The CDR3 DNA reads TGTGCCAGCAGCCCGTCGGGGGGCCGGAACACTGAAGCTTTCTTT.

This clone appeared a single time. The chain employs TRBV7-2 and TRBJ2-7, with D possibly matching TRBD2 (6 bases). V lost 5 bases to trimming and J lost 3 bases, with 20 bases between them. The CDR3 covers 16 residues. Germline assignment: CDR1 SGHTA and CDR2 FQGNSA. The CDR3 bases are TGTGCCAGCAGCCCAGCGGTCGGACTACCCAACTACGAGCAGTACTTC. Its translation is CASSPAVGLPNYEQYF.

In nucleotides, the CDR3 is TGTGCCAGCAGTGACTCGAGAGACAGGGTCAAATCTAGCAATCAGCCCCAGCATTTT. The encoded protein is CASSDSRDRVKSSNQPQHF. V is TRBV6-4 and J is TRBJ1-5; 7 nucleotides line up with TRBD1. The CDR3 consists of 19 residues. V lost 0 bases to trimming and J lost 0 bases; unmatched junction nucleotides: 11. CDR1 and CDR2 (germline): MRHNA, SNTAGT.

The genes are TRBV3-1 (or the pseudogene TRBV3-2) and TRBJ2-3; 8 nucleotides agree with TRBD2. CDR3 size: 15 residues. Germline-derived CDR1 and CDR2 are LGHDT and YNNKEL (reference sequence). After removal of 1 base from V and 8 bases from J, the junction contained 8 bases not matched to a gene. Here the CDR3 DNA reads TGTGCCAGCAGCCAAGTGACGGGAGGGGTGGGTACGCAGTATTTT. Protein: CASSQVTGGVGTQYF.

The chain employs TRBV7-2 and TRBJ1-6; possible D gene TRBD1, 6 bases. The CDR3 loop spans 18 amino acids. V dropped 1 base and J dropped 0 bases, with 13 bases sitting between them. Germline lookup yields CDR1 SGHTA and CDR2 FQGNSA. CDR3 amino acids: CASSLVARGSSYNSPLHF. In DNA form, the CDR3 reads TGTGCCAGCAGCTTAGTAGCCAGGGGAAGCTCCTATAATTCACCCCTCCACTTT.

In DNA, the CDR3 is TGCGCCAGCAGTGAAATCCAGGCGCAGTATAATTCACCCCTCCACTTT. It encodes CASSEIQAQYNSPLHF. The chain combines TRBV10-2 with TRBJ1-6, with no clear D. CDR3 length: 16 amino acids. The germline V gene encodes CDR1 WSHSY and CDR2 SAAADI. V lost 3 bases and J lost 4, with 13 bases in between.

The chain has TRBV4-3 and TRBJ2-7; 11 nucleotides agree with TRBD2. This CDR3 spans 21 amino acids. With V trimmed by 0 bases and J by 7 bases, 23 bases remained unmatched. Germline lookup yields CDR1 LGHNA and CDR2 YSLEER. The DNA for the CDR3 is TGCGCCAGCAGCCAAGATCCGGCACCAGGACTAGCGGGCGGCTACGGTCGGGAGCAGTACTTC. As protein: CASSQDPAPGLAGGYGREQYF.

CDR3 in amino acids: CASSVQGQETQYF. CDR3 nucleotide sequence: TGTGCCAGCAGCGTACAGGGACAAGAGACCCAGTACTTC. V gene TRBV9 combines with J gene TRBJ2-5; possibly TRBD1 for D (5 bases). The CDR3 extends over 13 amino acids. Germline CDR1 reads SGDLS; CDR2 reads YYNGEE. V was pared by 1 base and J by 2 bases, with 6 bases between.

The V gene is TRBV5-1, the J gene TRBJ2-2; perhaps TRBD2 as D (5 bases). This CDR3 has 13 residues. The germline V and J ends were trimmed by 4 bases and 4 bases, with 8 bases remaining between them. The germline V gene encodes CDR1 SGHRS and CDR2 YFSETQ. CDR3 bases: TGCGCCAGCAGCGCTCGGGGCACCGGGGAGCTGTTTTTT. Its translation is CASSARGTGELFF. The whole variable domain, remainder taken from reference TRBV5-1 and TRBJ2-2, is KAGVTQTPRYLIKTRGQQVTLSCSPISGHRSVSWYQQTPGQGLQFLFEYFSETQRNKGNFPGRFSGRQFSNSRSEMNVSTLELGDSALYLCASSARGTGELFFGEGSRLTVL.